Listed below are T cell receptor beta chains from one sample, sequenced in a study of beta chain features in type 1 diabetes. Libraries were prepared by immunoSEQ multiplex PCR; TCRdb keeps only in-frame clonotypes and omits some of them. Here the sample spans approximately 250,000 clones, 20% to 25% being singletons. The sequenced material came from naive CD4+ T cells from blood. The receptor set was obtained from a woman younger than 45 with type 1 diabetes. Both conserved end residues are part of each CDR3. The D gene is left open where the match is weak. The size of a clone is reported for some rows only, either as once, few or many, or as a class for expanded clones.

V gene	clone size	J gene	D gene	CDR3 protein	CDR3 DNA
TRBV9	few	TRBJ2-5	TRBD2	CASSVAGGRALETQYF	TGTGCCAGCAGCGTAGCTGGCGGGAGGGCTTTGGAGACCCAGTACTTC
TRBV7-9	.	TRBJ1-1	.	CASSHNQGTEAFF	TGTGCCAGCAGCCACAATCAGGGGACTGAAGCTTTCTTT
TRBV29-1	few	TRBJ2-7	TRBD1	CSVQTGSHEQYF	TGCAGCGTTCAGACAGGGTCACACGAGCAGTACTTC
TRBV15	few	TRBJ2-5	TRBD2	CATSSGLAQETQYF	TGTGCCACCAGCAGTGGACTAGCGCAAGAGACCCAGTACTTC
TRBV29-1	.	TRBJ2-7	TRBD1	CSVAAGQGAYEQYF	TGCAGCGTTGCGGCGGGACAGGGGGCCTACGAGCAGTACTTC
TRBV9	few	TRBJ2-7	TRBD2	CASSVGLAGSYEQYF	TGTGCCAGCAGCGTAGGACTAGCGGGCTCCTACGAGCAGTACTTC
TRBV5-1	few	TRBJ1-2	TRBD1	CASSPQTGVGYGYTF	TGCGCCAGCAGCCCACAGACAGGGGTAGGCTATGGCTACACCTTC
TRBV7-9	few	TRBJ2-2	.	CASSEKRASNTGELFF	TGTGCCAGCAGTGAGAAGCGGGCCTCGAACACCGGGGAGCTGTTTTTT
TRBV29-1	few	TRBJ2-3	TRBD2	CSVAGTSGRLTSTDTQYF	TGCAGCGTCGCCGGGACTAGCGGGAGATTGACTAGCACAGATACGCAGTATTTT
TRBV7-9	few	TRBJ2-2	.	CASSLGQTNTGELFF	TGTGCCAGCAGCTTAGGGCAGACGAACACCGGGGAGCTGTTTTTT
TRBV5-1	.	TRBJ1-1	TRBD1	CASSLGQGVPLNTEAFF	TGCGCCAGCAGCTTGGGACAGGGGGTCCCTTTGAACACTGAAGCTTTCTTT
TRBV4-1	.	TRBJ1-1	.	CASSPIGRANTEAFF	TGCGCCAGCAGCCCCATTGGGAGGGCGAACACTGAAGCTTTCTTT
TRBV4-1	.	TRBJ2-3	TRBD2	CASSLLGLAADTQYF	TGCGCCAGCAGCCTCCTAGGACTAGCTGCAGATACGCAGTATTTT
TRBV30	.	TRBJ1-3	.	CAWSSGLRGTIYF	TGTGCCTGGAGCTCAGGGCTTCGAGGAACCATATATTTT
TRBV15	.	TRBJ2-1	TRBD2	CATSTLAGAGVEQFF	TGTGCCACCAGCACCCTAGCGGGAGCGGGTGTTGAGCAGTTCTTC
TRBV6-6	few	TRBJ1-3	.	CASRWELYRDTIYF	TGTGCCAGCAGATGGGAGTTATACAGGGACACCATATATTTT
TRBV19	.	TRBJ2-1	.	CASSIVGNEQFF	TGTGCCAGTAGTATAGTCGGGAATGAGCAGTTCTTC
TRBV5-4	few	TRBJ2-7	.	CASSPWDKSYEQYF	TGTGCCAGCAGCCCGTGGGACAAATCCTACGAGCAGTACTTC
TRBV28	.	TRBJ2-4	.	CASSLGRGNVAKNIQYF	TGTGCCAGCAGTTTAGGGAGAGGGAACGTAGCCAAAAACATTCAGTACTTC
TRBV29-1	few	TRBJ1-1	.	CSVEVQGTNTEAFF	TGCAGCGTTGAAGTCCAGGGGACCAACACTGAAGCTTTCTTT
TRBV5-1	.	TRBJ2-2	.	CASSLRTGYGELFF	TGCGCCAGCAGCTTGCGTACGGGGTACGGGGAGCTGTTTTTT
TRBV5-1	.	TRBJ1-2	TRBD1	CASSLTSGTGVRSYTF	TGCGCCAGCAGCTTAACTTCCGGGACAGGGGTTCGGAGCTACACCTTC
TRBV5-4	.	TRBJ2-6	.	CASSLRTDSGANVLTF	TGTGCCAGCAGCTTGAGGACAGACTCTGGGGCCAACGTCCTGACTTTC